This TCR beta chain appears in the sequencing data of a study of blood T cell repertoires in COVID-19. Trimming pared 0 bases from V and 6 bases from J, leaving 26 bases between. CDR3 length equals 19 residues. In the source study's methods: Amplified reference gene primers provided the basis for estimating nucleated cell counts. The protocol was immunoSEQ multiplex PCR, while the TCRdb copy is restricted to in-frame clones and leaves out a portion. Clonal size and the V and J genes are those of that table, whereas D and trimming came from the DNA. This sample has just under 250,000 clones, with roughly 86% found just once.

Sequencing was carried out using peripheral blood. This receptor was obtained from a woman aged 25 to 39 who had recovered from COVID-19. The chain has TRBV23-1 and TRBJ1-1, with D perhaps TRBD1 (6 bases). TRBV23-1 is an ORF for which the function is uncertain. CDR3 loop: CASSQSRPGQSEDSAEAFF. The DNA of the CDR3 is TGCGCCAGCAGTCAATCACGTCCAGGACAGAGCGAGGACTCCGCTGAAGCTTTCTTT.